The 7 T cell receptor beta chains below all came from one sample that was sequenced in a study of blood T cell repertoires in COVID-19. Assay used: immunoSEQ multiplex PCR; TCRdb lists only in-frame clones, some missing. The data show about 480,000 clones, around 89% seen once. Sequencing input: PBMCs or T cells enriched from blood (not recorded which). These TCRs come from a woman aged 40 to 50 who had recovered from COVID-19.

V and J are TRBV5-1 and TRBJ2-2, with TRBD1 identical over 9 bases. Germline values: CDR1 SGHRS, CDR2 YFSETQ. The V segment lost 2 bases and the J segment 6 bases; nucleotides outside the gene matches: 5. This CDR3 comprises 15 residues. The CDR3 DNA sequence: TGCGCCAGCAGCTTAGGACAGGGGATCCCCGGGGAGCTGTTTTTT. This gives the protein CASSLGQGIPGELFF.

The chain combines TRBV7-2 with TRBJ2-7; no definite D call. Germline CDR1 reads SGHTA; CDR2 reads FQGNSA. Trimming pared 3 bases from V and 2 bases from J, leaving 11 bases between. There are 14 residues in the CDR3. DNA for the CDR3: TGTGCCAGCAGCTTTGGAGCGACGACCTACGAGCAGTACTTC. Encoded protein: CASSFGATTYEQYF.

The chain employs TRBV25-1 and TRBJ1-5, with D perhaps TRBD1 (6 bases). In germline, CDR1 is MGHDK, CDR2 SYGVNS. This CDR3 region has 14 residues. V was cut by 5 bases and J by 3 bases, with 11 bases left in between. The CDR3 nucleotides read TGTGCCAGCAGTCAAACAGGGTTCAATCAGCCCCAGCATTTT. Amino acid sequence: CASSQTGFNQPQHF.

This clone came up a few times. Here the CDR3 reads CAWSVDSGYLNEKLFF. CDR3 in DNA: TGTGCCTGGAGTGTTGACAGTGGGTATTTAAATGAAAAACTGTTTTTT. The V and J genes are TRBV30 and TRBJ1-4, with D perhaps TRBD1 (5 bases). V lost 0 bases to trimming and J lost 5 bases, with 16 bases between them. The germline V gene has CDR1 GTSNPN and CDR2 SVGIG (reference sequence). The CDR3 is made up of 16 amino acids.

This clone was observed a few times. V usage is TRBV27 and J usage is TRBJ2-7, with D uncertain. Trimming took off 6 bases at V and 7 bases at J, with 22 bases between the two ends. Per germline, CDR1 MNHEY and CDR2 SMNVEV (reference sequence). There are 15 residues in the CDR3. DNA for the CDR3: TGTGCCAGCAGACCCGTAGCTGATAAGCTTAGGGAGCAGTACTTC. It codes for CASRPVADKLREQYF.

The table lists this clone with a count of one. Other DNA sequences in this sample translate to the same CDR3. The chain links TRBV5-4 to TRBJ2-6, with D hard to call. V was trimmed by 1 base and J by 0 bases, leaving 5 bases between them. Germline V gene sequence: CDR1 SGHNT, CDR2 YYREEE (reference sequence). The CDR3 is 15 residues long. DNA for the CDR3: TGTGCCAGCAGCTTGCCAGGCTCTGGGGCCAACGTCCTGACTTTC. It yields the protein CASSLPGSGANVLTF.

The chain couples TRBV13 to TRBJ1-1; D is uncertain. Germline lookup yields CDR1 PRHDT and CDR2 FYEKMQ (reference sequence). This CDR3 spans 12 amino acids. V was trimmed by 1 base and J by 12 bases, leaving 12 bases between them. In DNA, the CDR3 is TGTGCCAGCAGCTTAGAAAGGAGAGGGCCTTTCTTT. This encodes CASSLERRGPFF.